This T cell receptor beta chain was sequenced in a study of patients and donors after allogeneic stem cell transplantation. TCRdb redid the calling of the RT-PCR reads with MiXCR, one entry per CDR3 protein. There are about 110,000 distinct CDR3 sequences in the sample; about a third occur only once, and 27% lies in the top ten. Germline V gene lookup returns CDR1 SQVTM and CDR2 ANQGSEA. Trimming pared 2 bases from V and 0 bases from J, leaving 7 bases between. The CDR3 extends over 13 amino acids. This clonotype was observed a handful of times. Material: blood, either unsorted or a sorted T cell fraction (not recorded which). This sequence originates from a human donor who was either an allogeneic HSCT recipient or a stem cell or donor lymphocyte infusion donor (not recorded which). It is not recorded whose cells these are; they may come from a transplant donor. This chain joins TRBV29-1 and TRBJ1-1, with D unresolved. The CDR3: CSVETSVNTEAFF. CDR3 sequence (DNA): TGCAGCGTTGAAACCTCAGTGAACACTGAAGCTTTCTTT. Complete variable domain (other parts from reference TRBV29-1 and TRBJ1-1): SAVISQKPSRDICQRGTSLTIQCQVDSQVTMMFWYRQQPGQSLTLIATANQGSEATYESGFVIDKFPISRPNLTFSTLTVSNMSPEDSSIYLCSVETSVNTEAFFGQGTRLTVV.